The rows below give T cell receptor beta chains drawn from one sample of a study of vaccination and CD4 T cells after COVID-19. TCRdb fed the PCR reads into MiXCR, producing one record per CDR3 protein. The repertoire holds some 8,300 distinct CDR3 sequences, with roughly 70% as singletons. No antigen has been assigned to these receptors. The material sequenced was CD4+ T cells from blood, cultured in vitro. The receptors shown here come from a human donor who had recovered from COVID-19. Each CDR3 is given with its conserved first and last residue. Fields, in order: J gene, clone size, V gene, D gene, CDR3 DNA, CDR3 protein. D genes are given only for firm matches. Expanded clones get a size class; other rows say once, few or many, or leave the size out.

TRBJ1-5 NA TRBV6-1 NA TGTGCCAGCAGTGAACGGGCCACCCTACAGCCCCAGCATTTT CASSERATLQPQHF
TRBJ2-7 NA TRBV19 NA TGTGCCAGTAGTATAAGTCGTAACTCCTACGAGCAGTACTTC CASSISRNSYEQYF
TRBJ1-5 NA TRBV2 NA TGTGCCAGCAAAGAATCCCCAGGGGAGATTCAGCCCCAGCATTTT CASKESPGEIQPQHF
TRBJ1-1 NA TRBV10-3 NA TGTGCCATCAATTCACAGGGACGGGTGGGCACTGAAGCTTTCTTT CAINSQGRVGTEAFF
TRBJ2-3 NA TRBV6-1 NA TGTGCCAGCAGTGGCAGGACAGCCCGAACAGATACGCAGTATTTT CASSGRTARTDTQYF
TRBJ1-2 NA TRBV20-1 TRBD1 TGCAGTGCTGTGACAGGGGGACGATATGGCTACACCTTC CSAVTGGRYGYTF
TRBJ2-5 NA TRBV2 TRBD1 TGTGCCAGCAGTCTGGACAGGGATTATGAGTACTTC CASSLDRDYEYF
TRBJ1-6 NA TRBV4-1 TRBD1 TGCGCCAGCAGCCAGCCCCGGGACAGCCTTAATTCACCCCTCCACTTT CASSQPRDSLNSPLHF
TRBJ1-5 few TRBV28 NA TGTGCCAGCCGTAGAGGCAATCAGCCCCAGCATTTT CASRRGNQPQHF
TRBJ2-3 once TRBV6-1 TRBD2 TGTGCCAGCAGTGGTTTATCGCGGGGGAGCACAGATACGCAGTATTTT CASSGLSRGSTDTQYF
TRBJ1-1 NA TRBV28 NA TGTGCCAGCAGTTTAGCAGGCCTCGGTCTGTGGCGGAACACTGAAGCTTTCTTT CASSLAGLGLWRNTEAFF
TRBJ1-6 NA TRBV4-3 NA TGCGCCAGCAGCCAAGAGCCCCAGCAGGCTCAGGGGTCTAATTCACCCCTCCACTTT CASSQEPQQAQGSNSPLHF
TRBJ1-2 NA TRBV20-1 NA TGCAGTCCATTGACCTATGGCTACACCTTC CSPLTYGYTF
TRBJ1-2 NA TRBV5-4 TRBD1 TGTGCCAGCAGCGAGCTACAGGGGACGGGGGGCTACACCTTC CASSELQGTGGYTF
TRBJ1-2 few TRBV7-3 NA TGTGCCAGCAGCTTCGGGTTGATCCGAAGCGGTGGCTACACCTTC CASSFGLIRSGGYTF
TRBJ1-6 few TRBV6-1 NA TGTGCCAGCCGGGTCGGGATATCAAGGGGTTATTCACCCCTCCACTTT CASRVGISRGYSPLHF
TRBJ2-2 NA TRBV12-3/TRBV12-4 NA TGTGCCAGCAACCTTAACGGGGAGCTGTTTTTT CASNLNGELFF
TRBJ1-5 NA TRBV19 NA TGTGCCAGTAGTCTACAGGGACTTGGTAGGAATCAGCCCCAGCATTTT CASSLQGLGRNQPQHF
TRBJ2-1 NA TRBV21-1 NA TGTGCCAGCAGCAAGAGGCGGGGCGTAACTCCGTGGAATGAGCAGTTCTTC CASSKRRGVTPWNEQFF
TRBJ1-2 NA TRBV19 NA TGTGCCAGTAGGAAGACAGATAACTATGGCTACACCTTC CASRKTDNYGYTF
TRBJ1-5 NA TRBV29-1 NA TGCAGCGTTGCCTTAGGGAGCAATCAGCCCCAGCATTTT CSVALGSNQPQHF
TRBJ1-1 few TRBV24-1 NA TGTGCCACCAGTGATTTGGGCCGGGAAAGAAGCACTGAAGCTTTCTTT CATSDLGRERSTEAFF
TRBJ1-5 NA TRBV10-3 TRBD1 TGTGCCAGCAACAACAGGGGGGCGGCCAATCAGCCCCAGCATTTT CASNNRGAANQPQHF
TRBJ1-5 large TRBV12-3/TRBV12-4 TRBD1 TGTGCCAGCAGCCACACAGGGGGCGGTCAGCCCCAGCATTTT CASSHTGGGQPQHF
TRBJ2-1 NA TRBV20-1 TRBD2 TGCAGTGCTAGGACTCGTGGGCTAGCGGAGAACAATGAGCAGTTCTTC CSARTRGLAENNEQFF
TRBJ2-1 once TRBV5-4 NA TGTGCCAGCAGCCACGGACAGTCCTACAATGAGCAGTTCTTC CASSHGQSYNEQFF
TRBJ2-1 NA TRBV6-5 TRBD2 TGTGCCAGCAGTTCACACGTAGCGGGGAAACCCAATGAGCAGTTCTTC CASSSHVAGKPNEQFF
TRBJ1-2 NA TRBV7-4 NA TGTGCCAGCAGCGCCCCGGACAGCCATTACTATGGCTACACCTTC CASSAPDSHYYGYTF
TRBJ2-7 NA TRBV20-1 TRBD1 TGCAGTGCTAGAGCAGGGGACAGGGTAAGCCCCTTCTCCTACGAGCAGTACTTC CSARAGDRVSPFSYEQYF
TRBJ2-7 NA TRBV3-1 TRBD2 TGTGCCAGCAGCCAACAGGCGGGGGGGCGCTCCTACGAGCAGTACTTC CASSQQAGGRSYEQYF
TRBJ1-1 NA TRBV6-1 NA TGTGCCAGCAGGGGGACTCGATGGACAGTTGGTATGAACACTGAAGCTTTCTTT CASRGTRWTVGMNTEAFF
TRBJ1-1 NA TRBV7-2 TRBD1 TGTGCCAGCAGCTACTCAGGACAGGGGGCAATGAACACTGAAGCTTTCTTT CASSYSGQGAMNTEAFF
TRBJ1-2 NA TRBV7-2 TRBD1 TGTGCCAGCAGCTTAGCCGGGACAGGGATAAACTATGGCTACACCTTC CASSLAGTGINYGYTF
TRBJ1-6 once TRBV7-2 NA TGTGCCAGCAGCTTAGTTGGGGGGTCGCTGAATAATTCACCCCTCCACTTT CASSLVGGSLNNSPLHF
TRBJ2-1 NA TRBV6-1 NA TGTGCCAGCAGTGCCCGAAACAATGAGCAGTTCTTC CASSARNNEQFF
TRBJ1-2 NA TRBV12-3/TRBV12-4 NA TGTGCCAGCAGTTTAGTCGGAGGGTTAGGCTACACCTTC CASSLVGGLGYTF
TRBJ1-5 NA TRBV24-1 NA TGTGCCACCAGTGATTGGCGGGGGAATCAGCCCCAGCATTTT CATSDWRGNQPQHF
TRBJ1-5 NA TRBV7-9 TRBD1 TGTGCCAGCAGCACGGACAGGGCAACGACCCAGCATTTT CASSTDRATTQHF
TRBJ1-2 NA TRBV4-3 NA TGCGCCAGCAGCCAAGATAGGGGCCAAGGCGGCTACACCTTC CASSQDRGQGGYTF
TRBJ1-2 NA TRBV20-1 NA TGCAGTGCCACGAGTGGAACTAACTATGGCTACACCTTC CSATSGTNYGYTF
TRBJ1-2 NA TRBV4-3 NA TGCGCCAGCAGCCAAACCCTCGGGGTAGTACTTACCTATGGCTACACCTTC CASSQTLGVVLTYGYTF
TRBJ1-5 NA TRBV25-1 TRBD1 TGTGCCAGCAGTGGGACAGGGGCCGGCAATCAGCCCCAGCATTTT CASSGTGAGNQPQHF
TRBJ1-1 few TRBV20-1 NA TGCAGTGCTGGGTCCCCGAACACTGAAGCTTTCTTT CSAGSPNTEAFF